This passage covers 25 T cell receptor beta chains from one sample sequenced in a study of shared clonotypes between healthy human individuals. This table comes from immunoSEQ multiplex PCR, and its TCRdb copy is limited to in-frame clones, with some not included. The repertoire holds about half a million clones, 81% seen once, with roughly 12% in the top ten. The specimen was PBMCs. All receptors derive from a middle-aged woman in good health. Some clones in this sample may be carry-over from other donors' samples.

Only a few counts were recorded for this clone. The V and J genes are TRBV6-6 and TRBJ1-1, with 8 bases identical to TRBD1. CDR3 length equals 12 residues. Germline V lookup: CDR1 MNHNY, CDR2 SVGAGI (reference sequence). The trim removed 7 bases at V and 6 bases at J, leaving 4 bases unmatched. The CDR3 sequence is CASTLQGAEAFF. The CDR3 region has the DNA TGTGCCAGCACTCTACAGGGGGCTGAAGCTTTCTTT.

This clone has a single count. This likely traces to a read error, being one base from a far larger clone. This chain uses TRBV1 with TRBJ1-5; TRBD1, the table's D call, was not compared with the DNA. TRBV1 is labeled a pseudogene. The CDR3 spans 18 residues. The chain's CDR3 is CTSSRVGRVLGSNQPQHF. The CDR3 bases are TGCACCAGCAGCCGAGTGGGCAGGGTGCTCGGTAGCAATCAGCCCCAGCATTTT.

The CDR3 reads CASSIDRGAGYTF. The CDR3 DNA reads TGTGCCAGTAGTATAGACAGGGGAGCTGGCTACACCTTC. V usage is TRBV19 and J usage is TRBJ1-2; the D gene is possibly TRBD1 (6 bases). Germline V CDR1 and CDR2: LNHDA, SQIVND (reference sequence). CDR3 size: 13 residues. V was clipped by 0 bases and J by 7 bases, with 9 bases between them.

The chain couples TRBV15 to TRBJ2-7, with 9 bases matching TRBD1. The V and J ends lost 2 bases and 2 bases, in that order; junction bases with no gene match: 7. Germline V gene lookup returns CDR1 LNHNV and CDR2 YYDKDF (reference sequence). The CDR3 length is 16 residues. CDR3 loop: CATSRPGQGAAYEQYF. CDR3 in DNA: TGTGCCACCAGCAGACCGGGACAGGGAGCCGCCTACGAGCAGTACTTC.

V is TRBV21-1 and J is TRBJ1-5; TRBD1 reflects the table's D call only, with no check against the DNA. TRBV21-1 is an annotated pseudogene. The CDR3 covers 17 residues. The CDR3, as DNA: TGTGCCAGCAGCACCCCGACAGGGGGGCATGGCAATCAGCCCCAGCATTTT. Translating gives CASSTPTGGHGNQPQHF.

A note on this clone: A much larger clonotype is one base distant, so this may be a read error. The same CDR3 arises from other DNA sequences in this sample as well. The chain recombines TRBV5-6 with TRBJ2-5, with D unclear. V was pared by 4 bases and J by 5 bases, with 6 bases between. The CDR3 spans 11 residues. Germline lookup yields CDR1 SGHDT and CDR2 YYEEEE. The DNA of the CDR3 is TGTGCCAGCAGCCTGCGTGAGACCCAGTACTTC. Protein product: CASSLRETQYF.

This chain uses TRBV9 with TRBJ1-4, with 7 bases aligning to TRBD1. Germline CDR1 reads SGDLS; CDR2 reads YYNGEE. The CDR3 loop spans 16 amino acids. J was trimmed by 4 bases and V by 3 bases; bases with no gene match: 9. CDR3 coding DNA: TGTGCCAGCAGCGAGAGAAGCGGGACAGTTAATGAAAAACTGTTTTTT. This codes for CASSERSGTVNEKLFF.

The chain carries TRBV6-6 and TRBJ1-4, with D uncertain. The germline V gene has CDR1 MNHNY and CDR2 SVGAGI (reference sequence). V lost 0 bases to trimming and J lost 5 bases, with 1 base between them. The CDR3 runs 12 residues. The CDR3 protein is CASSYSNEKLFF. In DNA, the CDR3 is TGTGCCAGCAGTTACTCGAATGAAAAACTGTTTTTT.

The gene calls are TRBV4-2 and TRBJ2-5, with 11 bases lining up with TRBD2. V was pared by 4 bases and J by 7 bases, with 5 bases of the junction left unmatched. CDR1 and CDR2 from the germline V gene are LGHNA and YNFKEQ. The CDR3 has 14 amino acids. Written as DNA, the CDR3 is TGTGCCAGCAGCCCCGGGACTAGCGGTTTGACCCAGTACTTC. Protein sequence: CASSPGTSGLTQYF.

Comment on this clone: This is likely an artifact of a read error, given a far larger clone one base away. V usage is TRBV5-4 and J usage is TRBJ1-1; TRBD1 aligns across 7 bases. In germline, CDR1 is SGHNT, CDR2 YYREEE (reference sequence). The CDR3 is made up of 13 amino acids. The CDR3 nucleotides read TGTGCCGGCAGCCGAGGGGGCAACACTGAAGCTTTCTTT. It yields the protein CAGSRGGNTEAFF.

The chain links TRBV4-1 to TRBJ2-3, with 10 bases that match TRBD1. The germline V gene has CDR1 MGHRA and CDR2 YSYEKL. The CDR3 is 17 amino acids. Losses at the gene ends were 1 base for V and 5 bases for J; bases not matched to a gene: 9. The CDR3: CASSQGETGGRRDTQYF. The CDR3 coding sequence is TGCGCCAGCAGCCAAGGTGAGACAGGGGGCCGACGAGATACGCAGTATTTT.

This clone was observed once. J is TRBJ1-1 and V is TRBV10-3; D uncertain. Germline V gives CDR1 ENHRY, CDR2 SYGVKD. The V gene lost 3 bases and the J gene lost 4 bases, with 12 bases spanning the gap. The CDR3 is made up of 14 amino acids. The CDR3 spells CAISDSLLRTEAFF. CDR3 in DNA: TGTGCCATCAGTGACTCTCTGTTGCGCACTGAAGCTTTCTTT.

Notes on this clone: A far larger clone is only one base removed, so a read error is likely. Other DNA sequences of this sample code for an identical CDR3. The CDR3 protein is CASGGTSSYEQYF. The CDR3 bases are TGTGCCAGTGGCGGGACTAGTTCCTACGAGCAGTACTTC. The rearrangement links TRBV6-6 to TRBJ2-7; TRBD2 aligns across 8 bases. The CDR3 consists of 13 residues. Germline V CDR1 and CDR2: MNHNY, SVGAGI (reference sequence). V dropped 9 bases and J dropped 1; count of bases not matched to a gene: 5.

CDR3 residues: CASSRVGRAEQYF. CDR3 DNA: TGTGCCAGCAGTCGGGTGGGCAGGGCCGAGCAGTACTTC. The gene calls are TRBV2 and TRBJ2-7, with D possibly being TRBD1 (5 bases). V was clipped by 5 bases and J by 6 bases, with 14 bases between them. CDR1 and CDR2 (germline): SNHLY, FYNNEI. CDR3 length equals 13 residues.

A single count supports this clone. The CDR3 DNA follows: TGTGCCAGCAGTCTTCCCCGAATAGCTTTGGAACACGATACGCAGTATTTT. This gives the protein CASSLPRIALEHDTQYF. The chain carries TRBV27 and TRBJ2-3; no reliable D call. With 5 bases removed from V and 6 bases from J, the gap between germline ends came to 24 bases. The CDR3 has 17 amino acids. Germline V gives CDR1 MNHEY, CDR2 SMNVEV (reference sequence).

This clone has ten or more counts. Other DNA sequences within the sample encode an identical CDR3. This chain links TRBV5-4 with TRBJ2-2, with 8 bases that match TRBD2. This CDR3 is built from 17 residues. CDR1 and CDR2 (germline): SGHNT, YYREEE (reference sequence). Trimming cost V 1 base and J 4 bases; bases outside gene matches: 9. Here the CDR3 DNA reads TGTGCCAGCAGCTTGAGTCTAGCGGGTCAATTCACCGGGGAGCTGTTTTTT. Its protein product is CASSLSLAGQFTGELFF.

This sequence joins TRBV7-6 and TRBJ2-2; D is undetermined. Deletions cut 2 bases from V and 0 bases from J, with 13 bases between. The CDR3 covers 17 residues. Germline V gene sequence: CDR1 SGHVS, CDR2 FNYEAQ. The CDR3 spells CASSLSERSPNTGELFF. The CDR3 DNA follows: TGTGCCAGCAGCTTATCAGAACGATCCCCGAACACCGGGGAGCTGTTTTTT. Complete variable domain (other parts from reference TRBV7-6 and TRBJ2-2): GAGVSQSPRYKVTKRGQDVALRCDPISGHVSLYWYRQALGQGPEFLTYFNYEAQQDKSGLPNDRFSAERPEGSISTLTIQRTEQRDSAMYRCASSLSERSPNTGELFFGEGSRLTVL.

As concerns this clone: With a far larger clone one base away, a read error is the likely cause. The chain employs TRBV2 and TRBJ2-5; 13 bases map to TRBD2. The CDR3 runs 16 residues. CDR1 is SNHLY and CDR2 is FYNNEI in the germline V gene. V shed 0 bases and J 11 bases; nucleotides not matched to a gene: 9. The CDR3: CASSEAGLAGAVEQYF. The DNA of the CDR3 is TGTGCCAGCAGTGAAGCCGGACTAGCGGGAGCGGTAGAGCAGTACTTC.

The chain uses TRBV2 and TRBJ2-2; D is uncertain. Trimming shortened V by 3 bases and J by 2 bases, and 4 bases separated the two germline ends. This CDR3 has 13 amino acids. Germline-derived CDR1 and CDR2 are SNHLY and FYNNEI. DNA of the CDR3: TGTGCCAGCAGTGAGATTAACACCGGGGAGCTGTTTTTT. The encoded protein is CASSEINTGELFF.

V usage is TRBV7-2 and J usage is TRBJ1-3; the D gene is possibly TRBD1 (5 bases). Germline loops: CDR1 SGHTA, CDR2 FQGNSA. V was trimmed by 1 base and J by 4 bases, leaving 5 bases between them. The CDR3 extends over 13 amino acids. The CDR3 here is CASSLEGGNTIYF. The CDR3 DNA is TGTGCCAGCAGCTTAGAGGGGGGAAACACCATATATTTT.

This clone appeared a few times. The gene calls are TRBV4-2 and TRBJ1-5, with D possibly TRBD1 on 6 matching bases. Germline CDR1 reads LGHNA; CDR2 reads YNFKEQ. V was clipped by 2 bases and J by 3 bases, with 11 bases between them. The CDR3 is 15 residues long. The DNA for the CDR3 is TGTGCCAGCAGCCAATGGCGACAGGCCAATCAGCCCCAGCATTTT. It yields the protein CASSQWRQANQPQHF.

The V and J genes are TRBV7-9 and TRBJ2-7; 9 bases fit TRBD1. Losses at the gene ends were 4 bases for V and 4 bases for J; bases not matched to a gene: 5. The CDR3 is 14 amino acids. Per the germline V gene, CDR1 is SEHNR and CDR2 is FQNEAQ (reference sequence). The CDR3 region is CASSSGTGQYEQYF. CDR3 coding DNA: TGTGCCAGCAGCTCCGGGACAGGGCAGTACGAGCAGTACTTC.

The rearrangement uses TRBV5-4 and TRBJ2-7; 14 bases map to TRBD2. Trimming cost V 3 bases and J 0 bases; bases outside gene matches: 2. The CDR3 totals 16 residues. Germline V gene data show CDR1 as SGHNT and CDR2 as YYREEE (reference sequence). Here the CDR3 DNA reads TGTGCCAGCAGCTCTGGGACTAGCGGGAGCTCCTACGAGCAGTACTTC. Amino acids: CASSSGTSGSSYEQYF.

The J gene is TRBJ2-2, the V gene TRBV7-6; D is unclear. CDR1 and CDR2 (germline): SGHVS, FNYEAQ. Trimming removed 1 base from V and 5 bases from J, with 5 bases in between. This CDR3 region has 13 residues. CDR3 region: CASSLGGTGELFF. CDR3 sequence (DNA): TGTGCCAGCAGCTTAGGTGGAACCGGGGAGCTGTTTTTT.

The genes are TRBV28 and TRBJ2-7, with D possibly TRBD1 on 7 matching bases. V was shortened by 5 bases and J by 6 bases, with 17 bases between the two germline ends. The CDR3 extends over 14 amino acids. Germline loops: CDR1 MDHEN, CDR2 SYDVKM. CDR3 DNA: TGTGCCAGCAGTGGCCGGGACAGAGCGGGCGAGCAGTACTTC. Its translation is CASSGRDRAGEQYF.